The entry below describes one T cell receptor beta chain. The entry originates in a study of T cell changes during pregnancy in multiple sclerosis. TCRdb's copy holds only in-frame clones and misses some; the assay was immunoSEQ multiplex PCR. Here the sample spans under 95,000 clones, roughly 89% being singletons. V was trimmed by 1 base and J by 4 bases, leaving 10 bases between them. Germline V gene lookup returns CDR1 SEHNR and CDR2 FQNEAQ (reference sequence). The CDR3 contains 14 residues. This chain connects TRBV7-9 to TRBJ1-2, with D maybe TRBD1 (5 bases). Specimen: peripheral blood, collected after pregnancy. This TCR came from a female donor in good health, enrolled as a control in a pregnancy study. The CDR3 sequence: CASSLVTGPYGYTF. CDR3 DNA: TGTGCCAGCAGCTTAGTAACAGGCCCCTATGGCTACACCTTC.